One sample yielded the 19 T cell receptor beta chains listed below, sequenced in a study of T cells in Graves' hyperthyroidism and ophthalmopathy. Amplification targeted TCR beta CDR3 regions from RNA transcripts. A first-round RT-PCR of the TCR CDR3 used the HTBI primer set. MiXCR, applied by TCRdb to the multiplex PCR reads, yields one record per CDR3 protein. The table shows 540,000 or so distinct CDR3 sequences, with roughly 14% occurring only once. Sequencing was performed on blood. The source of these receptors is a woman between 25 and 40 years old with Graves' hyperthyroidism.

This clonotype was seen at least ten times. The gene calls are TRBV3-1 and TRBJ2-3, with TRBD2 identical over 8 bases. V lost 1 base and J lost 6; bases outside the gene matches: 9. Looked up from germline, CDR1 is LGHDT and CDR2 is YNNKEL (reference sequence). The CDR3 is 16 amino acids. The DNA of the CDR3 is TGTGCCAGCAGCCAAGTTACGGGAGGGCCCTCGGATACGCAGTATTTT. This codes for CASSQVTGGPSDTQYF.

This chain connects TRBV25-1 to TRBJ2-1; TRBD1 agrees at 7 bases. This CDR3 is 16 amino acids long. Germline CDR1 reads MGHDK; CDR2 reads SYGVNS. Germline trimming cut 4 bases from V and 9 bases from J; bases unmatched to any gene: 15. CDR3 amino acids: CASSAQMANRGSEQFF. In DNA, the CDR3 is TGTGCCAGCAGTGCACAAATGGCCAACAGGGGAAGTGAGCAGTTCTTC.

The rearrangement joins TRBV6-1 to TRBJ1-2, with 7 positions matching TRBD1. Germline lookup yields CDR1 MNHNS and CDR2 SASEGT. The CDR3 sequence is 14 residues long. V shed 4 bases, J shed 5 bases, and the junction held 7 bases outside the gene matches. In DNA, the CDR3 is TGTGCCAGCAGTGTCCGGGACAGAGATTATGGCTACACCTTC. Amino acids: CASSVRDRDYGYTF.

The CDR3 loop reads CASSYGGASGRFNEQFF. CDR3 nucleotides: TGTGCCAGCAGTTACGGAGGTGCTAGCGGGAGGTTCAATGAGCAGTTCTTC. This rearrangement joins TRBV6-4 to TRBJ2-1, with 11 bases identical to TRBD2. With V trimmed by 5 bases and J by 6 bases, 12 bases remained unmatched. Germline V lookup: CDR1 MRHNA, CDR2 SNTAGT. This CDR3 is 17 amino acids long.

This clonotype was seen repeatedly, ten times or more. The V and J genes are TRBV5-5 and TRBJ2-1; 10 bases map to TRBD2. The CDR3 loop spans 17 amino acids. Trimming at V came to 0 bases and at J to 9 bases, leaving 12 bases not matched to a gene. Germline values: CDR1 SGHKS, CDR2 YYEKEE (reference sequence). CDR3 residues: CASSLAALAGAGVEQFF. CDR3 sequence (DNA): TGTGCCAGCAGCTTGGCCGCTCTAGCGGGAGCCGGGGTTGAGCAGTTCTTC.

In this sample, this clonotype turned up many times. The gene calls are TRBV6-2 or TRBV6-3 and TRBJ2-1; possibly TRBD2 for D (5 bases). The CDR3 runs to 15 residues. The germline V and J ends were trimmed by 1 base and 2 bases, with 9 bases remaining between them. CDR1 is MNHEY and CDR2 is SVGEGT in the germline V gene. The CDR3 DNA reads as TGTGCCAGCAGTTACTTAAGCGGCCCCTACAATGAGCAGTTCTTC. Protein product: CASSYLSGPYNEQFF.

This clonotype was found once. The chain uses TRBV19 and TRBJ1-5; maybe TRBD1 (6 bases). The CDR3 has 15 residues. The ends were cut back, 2 bases at V and 7 bases at J, with 15 bases in the middle. The germline CDR1 and CDR2 sequences are LNHDA and SQIVND (reference sequence). This CDR3 is CASSISDRSGQPQHF. Here the CDR3 DNA reads TGTGCCAGTAGTATATCTGACAGGTCCGGGCAGCCCCAGCATTTT. The variable domain in full, completed from reference TRBV19 and TRBJ1-5, reads DGGITQSPKYLFRKEGQNVTLSCEQNLNHDAMYWYRQDPGQGLRLIYYSQIVNDFQKGDIAEGYSVSREKKESFPLTVTSAQKNPTAFYLCASSISDRSGQPQHFGDGTRLSIL.

The chain combines TRBV5-4 with TRBJ2-3, with TRBD2 matching 15 bases. After removal of 4 bases from V and 6 bases from J, the junction contained 6 bases not matched to a gene. Germline V lookup: CDR1 SGHNT, CDR2 YYREEE (reference sequence). This CDR3 spans 16 amino acids. The CDR3 DNA reads as TGTGCCAGCAGCACGGGACTAGCGGGAGGCCGGGATACGCAGTATTTT. Protein product: CASSTGLAGGRDTQYF.

This sequence joins TRBV12-3 or TRBV12-4 and TRBJ2-7, with a tentative D call TRBD1 (6 bases). This CDR3 has 15 residues. The V end lost 7 bases, the J end lost 4 bases, and 20 bases lay between the germline ends. The CDR3 nucleotides are TGTGCCAGCACCCTTGAAGCGTGGGGGCGATACGAGCAGTACTTC. It specifies CASTLEAWGRYEQYF.

This clonotype turned up a few times. The rearrangement links TRBV5-4 to TRBJ2-1; 9 bases match TRBD2. Germline assignment: CDR1 SGHNT and CDR2 YYREEE (reference sequence). Trimming removed 4 bases from V and 6 bases from J; junction bases left unmatched: 5. CDR3 size: 14 residues. CDR3 sequence reads: CASSTGLASNEQFF. CDR3 DNA: TGTGCCAGCAGCACGGGACTAGCATCCAATGAGCAGTTCTTC.

CDR3 coding DNA: TGTGCCAGCAGTGACCTAGCTAGCGGGAGGGCGGGCACCGGGGAGCTGTTTTTT. Encoded protein: CASSDLASGRAGTGELFF. This rearrangement joins TRBV25-1 to TRBJ2-2; 12 bases agree with TRBD2. The CDR3 contains 18 residues. J was trimmed by 4 bases and V by 3 bases; bases with no gene match: 9. CDR1 and CDR2 (germline): MGHDK, SYGVNS.

The sample holds many counts of this clonotype. The rearrangement joins TRBV11-2 to TRBJ2-7, with D uncertain. Germline assignment: CDR1 SGHAT and CDR2 FQNNGV. The CDR3 is 16 residues long. Between the trimmed V and J ends, which lost 5 bases and 0 bases, there was a span of 17 bases. The CDR3 protein is CASSVRKHDGSYEQYF. DNA for the CDR3: TGTGCCAGCAGCGTCAGAAAGCACGACGGCTCCTACGAGCAGTACTTC.

V is TRBV4-2 and J is TRBJ1-2; TRBD1 matches at 8 bases. V was clipped by 1 base and J by 6 bases; unmatched bases: 22. Germline values: CDR1 LGHNA, CDR2 YNFKEQ. This CDR3 region has 20 residues. The CDR3 nucleotides are TGTGCCAGCAGCCAAGTATTGTGGAGGACAGGGCGCCCACTCGGGAATGGCTACACCTTC. Translated, it gives CASSQVLWRTGRPLGNGYTF.

The chain combines TRBV2 with TRBJ2-6; a possible D gene is TRBD1 (5 bases). The germline V gene has CDR1 SNHLY and CDR2 FYNNEI. This CDR3 is 16 amino acids long. V was pared by 7 bases and J by 0 bases, with 13 bases between. CDR3 DNA: TGTGCCAGCAACAGACAGTTGATCTCTGGGGCCAACGTCCTGACTTTC. It codes for CASNRQLISGANVLTF.

This clonotype showed up just a few times. The chain couples TRBV24-1 to TRBJ1-5; no reliable D call. This CDR3 contains 13 residues. With 9 bases removed from V and 4 bases from J, the gap between germline ends came to 12 bases. Germline values: CDR1 KGHDR, CDR2 SFDVKD. The CDR3 region has the DNA TGTGCCACCGCGGGAGGGATTAATCAGCCCCAGCATTTT. Translated: CATAGGINQPQHF.

There are many counts of this clonotype. The rearrangement uses TRBV20-1 and TRBJ2-3; TRBD1 agrees at 8 bases. The length of the CDR3 is 13 residues. Germline trimming cut 3 bases from V and 1 base from J; bases unmatched to any gene: 0. Germline-derived CDR1 and CDR2 are DFQATT and SNEGSKA (reference sequence). CDR3 region: CSARGQGTDTQYF. The CDR3 DNA follows: TGCAGTGCTAGGGGACAGGGCACAGATACGCAGTATTTT.

This clonotype was seen many times. V and J are TRBV3-1 and TRBJ2-7; D possibly corresponds to TRBD1 (6 bases). This CDR3 has 16 amino acids. Germline V gives CDR1 LGHDT, CDR2 YNNKEL (reference sequence). Trimming cost V 0 bases and J 0 bases, with 12 bases left between them. The CDR3 here is CASSQDGTLSSYEQYF. The DNA of the CDR3 is TGTGCCAGCAGCCAAGACGGGACATTGAGCTCCTACGAGCAGTACTTC.

This clonotype was picked up a small number of times. This chain uses TRBV7-9 with TRBJ2-2, with D tentatively TRBD2 (6 bases). Trimming removed 1 base from V and 6 bases from J, with 9 bases in between. CDR1 is SEHNR, CDR2 FQNEAQ, per germline (reference sequence). This CDR3 comprises 14 residues. CDR3 sequence (DNA): TGTGCCAGCAGCTTAGGGATAGCGGCCGGGGAGCTGTTTTTT. Protein sequence: CASSLGIAAGELFF.

This clonotype has a handful of counts. With a much larger clone just one base away, this may be a read error. The chain couples TRBV9 to TRBJ2-1, with D perhaps TRBD2 (6 bases). The CDR3 sequence is 12 residues long. The germline V gene encodes CDR1 SGDLS and CDR2 YYNGEE. Trimming shortened V by 0 bases and J by 8 bases, and 6 bases separated the two germline ends. DNA for the CDR3: TGTGCCAGCAGCGTAGGGGGGGATGAGCAGTTCTTC. Encoded protein: CASSVGGDEQFF.